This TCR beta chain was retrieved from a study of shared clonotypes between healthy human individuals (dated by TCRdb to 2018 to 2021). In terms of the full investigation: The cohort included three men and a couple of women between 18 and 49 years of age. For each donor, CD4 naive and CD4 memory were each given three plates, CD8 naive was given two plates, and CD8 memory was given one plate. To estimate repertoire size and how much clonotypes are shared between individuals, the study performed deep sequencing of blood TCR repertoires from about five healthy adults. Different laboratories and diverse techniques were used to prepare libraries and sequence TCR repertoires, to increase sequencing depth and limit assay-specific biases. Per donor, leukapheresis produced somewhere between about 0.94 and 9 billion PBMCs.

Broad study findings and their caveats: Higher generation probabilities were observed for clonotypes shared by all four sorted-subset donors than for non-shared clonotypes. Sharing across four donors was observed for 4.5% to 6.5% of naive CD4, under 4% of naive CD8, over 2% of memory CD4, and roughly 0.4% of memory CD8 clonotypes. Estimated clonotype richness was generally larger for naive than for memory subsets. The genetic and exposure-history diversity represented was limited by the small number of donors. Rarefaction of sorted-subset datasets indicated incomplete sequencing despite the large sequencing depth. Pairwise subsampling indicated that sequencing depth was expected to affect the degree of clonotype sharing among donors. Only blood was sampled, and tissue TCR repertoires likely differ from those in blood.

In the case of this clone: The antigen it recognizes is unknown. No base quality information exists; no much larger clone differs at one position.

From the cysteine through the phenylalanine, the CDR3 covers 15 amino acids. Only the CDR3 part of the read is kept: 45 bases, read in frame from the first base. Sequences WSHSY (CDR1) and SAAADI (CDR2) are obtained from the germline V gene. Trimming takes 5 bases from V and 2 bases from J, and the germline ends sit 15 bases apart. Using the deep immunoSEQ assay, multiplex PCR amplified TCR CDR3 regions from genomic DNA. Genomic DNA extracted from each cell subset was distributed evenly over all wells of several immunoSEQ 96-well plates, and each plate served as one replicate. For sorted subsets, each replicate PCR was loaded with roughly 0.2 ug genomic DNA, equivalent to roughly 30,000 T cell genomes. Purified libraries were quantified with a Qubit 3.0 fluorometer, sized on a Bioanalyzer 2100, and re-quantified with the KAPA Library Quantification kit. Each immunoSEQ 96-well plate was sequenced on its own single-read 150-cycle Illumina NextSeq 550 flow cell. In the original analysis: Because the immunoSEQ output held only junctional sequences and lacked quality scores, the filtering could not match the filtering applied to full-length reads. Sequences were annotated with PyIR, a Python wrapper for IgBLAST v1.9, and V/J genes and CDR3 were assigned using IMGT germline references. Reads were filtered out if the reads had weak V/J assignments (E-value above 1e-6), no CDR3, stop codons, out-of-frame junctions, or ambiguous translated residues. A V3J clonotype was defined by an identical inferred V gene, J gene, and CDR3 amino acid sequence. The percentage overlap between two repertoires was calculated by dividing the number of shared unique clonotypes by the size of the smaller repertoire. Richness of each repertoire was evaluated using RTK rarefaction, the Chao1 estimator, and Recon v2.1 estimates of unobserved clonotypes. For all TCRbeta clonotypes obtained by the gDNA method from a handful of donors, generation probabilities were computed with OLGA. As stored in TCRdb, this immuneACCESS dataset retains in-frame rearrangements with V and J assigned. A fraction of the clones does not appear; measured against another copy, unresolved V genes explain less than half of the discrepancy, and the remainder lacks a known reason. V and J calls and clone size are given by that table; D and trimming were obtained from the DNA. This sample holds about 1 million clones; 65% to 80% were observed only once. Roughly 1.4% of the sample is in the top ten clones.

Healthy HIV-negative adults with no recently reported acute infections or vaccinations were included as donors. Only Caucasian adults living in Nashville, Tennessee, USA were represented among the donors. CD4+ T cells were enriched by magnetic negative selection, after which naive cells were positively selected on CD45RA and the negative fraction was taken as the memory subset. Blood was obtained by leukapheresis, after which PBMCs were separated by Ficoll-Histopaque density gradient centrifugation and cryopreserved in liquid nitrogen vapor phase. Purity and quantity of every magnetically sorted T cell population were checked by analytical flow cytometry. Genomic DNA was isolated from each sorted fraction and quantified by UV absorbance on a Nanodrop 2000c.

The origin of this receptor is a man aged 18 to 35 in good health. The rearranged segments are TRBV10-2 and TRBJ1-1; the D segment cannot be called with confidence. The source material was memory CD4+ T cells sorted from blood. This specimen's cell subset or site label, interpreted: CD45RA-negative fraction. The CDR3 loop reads CASSPRAGTNTEAFF. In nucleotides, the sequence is TGCGCCAGCAGTCCCCGGGCAGGTACTAACACTGAAGCTTTCTTT.